A selection of T cell receptor beta chains follows, all from one sample in a study of blood T cell repertoires in COVID-19. Only in-frame clones appear in the TCRdb table, and some are missing; sequencing was by immunoSEQ multiplex PCR. The repertoire holds approximately 280,000 clones, with 80% to 90% as singletons. The specimen was peripheral blood. These receptors originate from a woman between 65 and 79 years old with acute or convalescent COVID-19. Each CDR3 is given with its conserved first and last residue. The order of the fields is V gene, clone size, D gene, J gene, CDR3 protein, CDR3 DNA. A D gene is named only where the DNA matches it firmly. Part of the rows lack a size; the others show once, few, many or a class for expanded clones.

TRBV19,-,-,TRBJ1-2,CASSINRPLNYGYTF,TGTGCCAGTAGTATCAACAGGCCCCTCAACTATGGCTACACCTTC
TRBV29-1,-,-,TRBJ2-7,CSVGLGYEQYF,TGCAGCGTTGGACTCGGCTACGAGCAGTACTTC
TRBV12-3/TRBV12-4,-,-,TRBJ2-3,CASSSPGTDTQYF,TGTGCCAGCAGTTCGCCAGGGACAGATACGCAGTATTTT
TRBV30,-,-,TRBJ1-4,CAWREQGARDEKLFF,TGTGCCTGGAGGGAACAGGGAGCCCGTGATGAAAAACTGTTTTTT
TRBV29-1,-,TRBD1,TRBJ2-2,CSVMGQGNTGELFF,TGCAGCGTTATGGGACAGGGGAACACCGGGGAGCTGTTTTTT
TRBV5-1,-,-,TRBJ2-6,CASSLEAGLAGANVLTF,TGCGCCAGCAGCTTGGAGGCCGGGTTGGCTGGGGCCAACGTCCTGACTTTC
TRBV5-1,-,-,TRBJ2-5,CASSRNPGIQETQYF,TGCGCCAGCAGCCGGAACCCGGGAATTCAAGAGACCCAGTACTTC
TRBV3-1/TRBV3-2,-,TRBD1,TRBJ1-2,CASSLQGAQIYGYTF,TGTGCCAGCAGCCTTCAGGGGGCGCAGATCTATGGCTACACCTTC
TRBV11-2,-,-,TRBJ1-4,CASSINRGIEKLFF,TGTGCCAGCAGCATCAACCGCGGGATTGAAAAACTGTTTTTT
TRBV12-3/TRBV12-4,-,-,TRBJ2-7,CASSFEIVDEQYF,TGTGCCAGCAGTTTCGAGATCGTCGACGAGCAGTACTTC
TRBV29-1,-,-,TRBJ1-2,CSVRDLDGYTF,TGCAGCGTCAGGGATTTGGATGGCTACACCTTC
TRBV5-5,-,-,TRBJ2-2,CASSSDNRVSGELFF,TGTGCCAGCAGCTCAGACAACAGGGTCTCCGGGGAGCTGTTTTTT
TRBV5-3,-,-,TRBJ1-2,CARTRVSYGYTF,TGTGCCAGGACCAGGGTTTCCTATGGCTACACCTTC
TRBV5-4,-,TRBD2,TRBJ2-1,CASMGGAGGPNEQFF,TGTGCCAGCATGGGAGGAGCGGGGGGGCCCAATGAGCAGTTCTTC
TRBV5-1,once,-,TRBJ2-1,CASKLSYNEQFF,TGCGCCAGCAAACTCTCCTACAATGAGCAGTTCTTC
TRBV4-2,once,-,TRBJ1-4,CASSQDIREGEKLFF,TGTGCCAGCAGCCAAGATATCAGGGAGGGTGAAAAACTGTTTTTT
TRBV30,-,-,TRBJ1-6,CAWRREVSTYNSPLHF,TGTGCCTGGAGACGGGAAGTAAGCACCTATAATTCACCCCTCCACTTT
TRBV4-2,-,-,TRBJ2-3,CASSQDLAATDTQYF,TGTGCCAGCAGCCAAGATTTAGCGGCCACAGATACGCAGTATTTT
TRBV30,few,-,TRBJ1-1,CAWSQGQNTEAFF,TGTGCCTGGAGCCAGGGGCAGAACACTGAAGCTTTCTTT
TRBV13,-,-,TRBJ1-2,CASSSTGPNYGYTF,TGTGCCAGCAGCTCGACAGGCCCGAACTATGGCTACACCTTC
TRBV27,-,-,TRBJ2-7,CASMVIGTHNSYEQYF,TGTGCCAGCATGGTCATCGGGACTCATAACTCCTACGAGCAGTACTTC
TRBV5-1,-,-,TRBJ1-2,CAYPYGYTF,TGCGCCTATCCGTATGGCTACACCTTC
TRBV7-9,few,TRBD1,TRBJ1-2,CASSPSAGQAPTNYGYTF,TGTGCCAGCAGCCCCTCCGCGGGACAGGCCCCCACTAACTATGGCTACACCTTC
TRBV2,-,TRBD1,TRBJ1-2,CASSDQTGFYGYTF,TGTGCCAGCAGTGACCAGACAGGGTTCTATGGCTACACCTTC
TRBV6-6,-,TRBD1,TRBJ1-6,CASSQLGGRGRDSPLHF,TGTGCCAGCAGTCAATTAGGGGGCAGGGGACGTGATTCACCCCTCCACTTT
TRBV5-1,-,-,TRBJ1-5,CASSPGSNQPQHF,TGCGCCAGCTCCCCAGGGTCTAATCAGCCCCAGCATTTT
TRBV9,-,-,TRBJ2-3,CASSVGPGSSTDTQYF,TGTGCCAGCAGCGTAGGTCCAGGATCTAGCACAGATACGCAGTATTTT
TRBV2,-,TRBD1,TRBJ2-7,CASRDHRGFYEQYF,TGTGCCAGCAGGGATCACAGGGGATTCTACGAGCAGTACTTC
TRBV5-4,-,-,TRBJ1-2,CASSPEAGTLPGYTF,TGTGCCAGCAGCCCGGAGGCAGGCACCCTCCCTGGCTACACCTTC
TRBV5-1,-,-,TRBJ1-2,CASGEQGTNYGYTF,TGCGCCAGCGGGGAACAGGGAACTAACTATGGCTACACCTTC
TRBV5-1,-,TRBD1,TRBJ1-5,CASSPDPTGSLNQPQHF,TGCGCCAGCAGCCCCGACCCGACAGGGTCCCTGAATCAGCCCCAGCATTTT
TRBV3-1/TRBV3-2,-,-,TRBJ1-6,CASSQDLDSYNSPLHF,TGTGCCAGCAGCCAAGACCTGGACAGCTATAATTCACCCCTCCACTTT
TRBV12-2,-,-,TRBJ2-2,CASRLERPGQRELFF,TGTGCAAGTCGCTTAGAACGGCCAGGGCAGCGGGAGCTGTTTTTT
TRBV5-6,-,TRBD1,TRBJ2-6,CASSFGTGRGANVLTF,TGTGCCAGCAGCTTCGGGACAGGGAGAGGGGCCAACGTCCTGACTTTC
TRBV15,-,TRBD1,TRBJ1-1,CATSREGQGNTEAFF,TGTGCCACCAGCAGGGAGGGACAGGGGAACACTGAAGCTTTCTTT
TRBV19,-,TRBD1,TRBJ1-2,CASSIASGQSYGYTF,TGTGCCAGTAGTATAGCTTCGGGACAGAGCTATGGCTACACCTTC
TRBV10-3,-,-,TRBJ2-7,CAISDVVREQYF,TGTGCCATCAGTGACGTTGTCAGGGAGCAGTACTTC
TRBV5-1,-,TRBD1,TRBJ1-4,CASRSTGTGAEKLFF,TGCGCCAGCAGGTCGACCGGGACAGGGGCTGAAAAACTGTTTTTT
TRBV19,-,-,TRBJ1-2,CASNPGLSYGYTF,TGTGCCAGTAACCCGGGACTGAGCTATGGCTACACCTTC
TRBV4-2,-,-,TRBJ2-1,CASGAGSSYNEQFF,TGTGCCAGCGGCGCGGGAAGCTCCTACAATGAGCAGTTCTTC
TRBV11-2,-,TRBD1,TRBJ2-5,CASSLGTGGSEETQYF,TGTGCCAGCAGCTTAGGGACAGGGGGCTCGGAAGAGACCCAGTACTTC
TRBV18,-,-,TRBJ2-3,CASSPTLTQTTQYF,TGTGCCAGCTCACCGACATTGACACAGACTACGCAGTATTTT
TRBV4-1,-,-,TRBJ1-2,CASSQDSRGAYGYTF,TGCGCCAGCAGCCAAGATAGCAGGGGTGCCTATGGCTACACCTTC
TRBV5-4,once,TRBD1,TRBJ1-3,CASSLAGGGNTIYF,TGTGCCAGCAGCTTGGCAGGGGGCGGAAACACCATATATTTT
TRBV18,once,TRBD1,TRBJ1-5,CASSLGQNQPQHF,TGTGCCAGCTCATTGGGACAGAATCAGCCCCAGCATTTT
TRBV19,once,-,TRBJ2-4,CASSMAGEGIIQYF,TGTGCCAGTAGTATGGCCGGGGAAGGGATCATTCAGTACTTC
TRBV18,-,-,TRBJ2-5,CASSPVRGGETQYF,TGTGCCAGCTCACCCGTTCGGGGTGGGGAGACCCAGTACTTC
TRBV2,-,-,TRBJ2-2,CASSRESGELFF,TGTGCCAGCAGCAGGGAATCCGGGGAGCTGTTTTTT
TRBV2,-,-,TRBJ1-2,CASSEQGWDGYTF,TGTGCCAGCAGTGAACAGGGGTGGGATGGCTACACCTTC
TRBV7-9,-,TRBD1,TRBJ2-7,CASSRGQGDREQYF,TGTGCCAGCAGTCGAGGGCAGGGGGATCGGGAGCAGTACTTC
TRBV7-3,once,TRBD2,TRBJ2-3,CASSPSGGGTDTQYF,TGTGCCAGCAGCCCAAGCGGGGGCGGAACAGATACGCAGTATTTT
TRBV6-5,-,TRBD1,TRBJ1-6,CASTKGARNSPLHF,TGTGCCAGCACCAAGGGGGCGCGGAATTCACCCCTCCACTTT
TRBV6-5,-,-,TRBJ2-2,CASSKGLLGTGELFF,TGTGCCAGCAGTAAGGGACTCCTTGGAACCGGGGAGCTGTTTTTT
TRBV5-1,-,-,TRBJ2-3,CASSFRGSPGDTQYF,TGCGCCAGCAGCTTTCGAGGCTCCCCTGGGGATACGCAGTATTTT
TRBV5-1,-,TRBD2,TRBJ2-7,CASSIRPGLAGGLIQRDYEQYF,TGCGCCAGCAGCATTCGGCCGGGACTAGCGGGGGGACTTATTCAGAGAGACTACGAGCAGTACTTC